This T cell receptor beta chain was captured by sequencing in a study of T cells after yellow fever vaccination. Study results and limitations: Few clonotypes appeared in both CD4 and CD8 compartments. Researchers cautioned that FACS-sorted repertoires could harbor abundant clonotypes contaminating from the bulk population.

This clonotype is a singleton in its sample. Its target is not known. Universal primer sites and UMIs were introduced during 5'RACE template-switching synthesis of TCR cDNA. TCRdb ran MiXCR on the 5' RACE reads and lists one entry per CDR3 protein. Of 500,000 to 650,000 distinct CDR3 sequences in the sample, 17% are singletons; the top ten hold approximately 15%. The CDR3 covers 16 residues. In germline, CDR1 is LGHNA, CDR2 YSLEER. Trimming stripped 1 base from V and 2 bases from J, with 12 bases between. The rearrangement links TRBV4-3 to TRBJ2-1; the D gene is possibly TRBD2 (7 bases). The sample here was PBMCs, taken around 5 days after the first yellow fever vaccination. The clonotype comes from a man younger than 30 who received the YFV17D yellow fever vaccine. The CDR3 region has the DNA TGCGCCAGCAGCCAAGTATGGGGGGGCACCTACAATGAGCAGTTCTTC. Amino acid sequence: CASSQVWGGTYNEQFF.